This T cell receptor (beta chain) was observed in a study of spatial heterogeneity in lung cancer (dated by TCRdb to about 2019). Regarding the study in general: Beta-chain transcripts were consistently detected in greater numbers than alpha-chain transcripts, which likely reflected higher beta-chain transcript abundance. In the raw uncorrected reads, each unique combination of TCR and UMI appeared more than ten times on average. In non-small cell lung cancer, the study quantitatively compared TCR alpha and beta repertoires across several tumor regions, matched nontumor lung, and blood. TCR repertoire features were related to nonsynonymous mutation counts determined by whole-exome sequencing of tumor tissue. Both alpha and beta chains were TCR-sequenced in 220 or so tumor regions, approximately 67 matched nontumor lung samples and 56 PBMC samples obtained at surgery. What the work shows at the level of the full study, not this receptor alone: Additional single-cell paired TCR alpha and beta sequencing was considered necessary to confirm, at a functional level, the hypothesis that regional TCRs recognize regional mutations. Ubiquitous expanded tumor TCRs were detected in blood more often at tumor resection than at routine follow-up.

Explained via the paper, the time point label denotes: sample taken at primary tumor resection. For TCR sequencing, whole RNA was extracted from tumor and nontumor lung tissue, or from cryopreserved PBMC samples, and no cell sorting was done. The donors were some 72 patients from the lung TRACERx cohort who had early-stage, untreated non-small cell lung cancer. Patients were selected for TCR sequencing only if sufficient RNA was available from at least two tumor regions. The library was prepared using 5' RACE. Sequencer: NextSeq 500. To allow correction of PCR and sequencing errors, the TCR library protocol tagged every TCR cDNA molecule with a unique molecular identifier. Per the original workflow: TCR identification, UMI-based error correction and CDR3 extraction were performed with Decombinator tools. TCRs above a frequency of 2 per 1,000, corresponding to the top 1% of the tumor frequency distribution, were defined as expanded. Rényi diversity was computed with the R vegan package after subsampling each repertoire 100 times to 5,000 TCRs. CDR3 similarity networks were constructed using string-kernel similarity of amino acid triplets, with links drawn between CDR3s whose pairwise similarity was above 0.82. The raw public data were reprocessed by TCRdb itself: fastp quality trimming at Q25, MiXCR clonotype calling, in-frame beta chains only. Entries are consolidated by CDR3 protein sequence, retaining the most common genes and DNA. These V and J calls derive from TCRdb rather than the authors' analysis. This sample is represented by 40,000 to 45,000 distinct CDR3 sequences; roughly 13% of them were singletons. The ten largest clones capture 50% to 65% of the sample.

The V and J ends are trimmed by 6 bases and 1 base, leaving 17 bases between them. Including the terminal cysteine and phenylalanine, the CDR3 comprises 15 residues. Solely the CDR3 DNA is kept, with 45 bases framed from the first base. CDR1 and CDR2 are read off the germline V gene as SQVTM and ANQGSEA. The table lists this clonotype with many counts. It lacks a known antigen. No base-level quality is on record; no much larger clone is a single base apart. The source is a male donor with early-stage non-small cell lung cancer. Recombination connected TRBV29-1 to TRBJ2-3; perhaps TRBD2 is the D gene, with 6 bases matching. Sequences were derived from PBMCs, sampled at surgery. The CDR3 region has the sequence CSVAGTPGGTDTQYF. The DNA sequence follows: TGCAGCGTCGCCGGGACCCCGGGAGGCACAGATACGCAGTATTTT.